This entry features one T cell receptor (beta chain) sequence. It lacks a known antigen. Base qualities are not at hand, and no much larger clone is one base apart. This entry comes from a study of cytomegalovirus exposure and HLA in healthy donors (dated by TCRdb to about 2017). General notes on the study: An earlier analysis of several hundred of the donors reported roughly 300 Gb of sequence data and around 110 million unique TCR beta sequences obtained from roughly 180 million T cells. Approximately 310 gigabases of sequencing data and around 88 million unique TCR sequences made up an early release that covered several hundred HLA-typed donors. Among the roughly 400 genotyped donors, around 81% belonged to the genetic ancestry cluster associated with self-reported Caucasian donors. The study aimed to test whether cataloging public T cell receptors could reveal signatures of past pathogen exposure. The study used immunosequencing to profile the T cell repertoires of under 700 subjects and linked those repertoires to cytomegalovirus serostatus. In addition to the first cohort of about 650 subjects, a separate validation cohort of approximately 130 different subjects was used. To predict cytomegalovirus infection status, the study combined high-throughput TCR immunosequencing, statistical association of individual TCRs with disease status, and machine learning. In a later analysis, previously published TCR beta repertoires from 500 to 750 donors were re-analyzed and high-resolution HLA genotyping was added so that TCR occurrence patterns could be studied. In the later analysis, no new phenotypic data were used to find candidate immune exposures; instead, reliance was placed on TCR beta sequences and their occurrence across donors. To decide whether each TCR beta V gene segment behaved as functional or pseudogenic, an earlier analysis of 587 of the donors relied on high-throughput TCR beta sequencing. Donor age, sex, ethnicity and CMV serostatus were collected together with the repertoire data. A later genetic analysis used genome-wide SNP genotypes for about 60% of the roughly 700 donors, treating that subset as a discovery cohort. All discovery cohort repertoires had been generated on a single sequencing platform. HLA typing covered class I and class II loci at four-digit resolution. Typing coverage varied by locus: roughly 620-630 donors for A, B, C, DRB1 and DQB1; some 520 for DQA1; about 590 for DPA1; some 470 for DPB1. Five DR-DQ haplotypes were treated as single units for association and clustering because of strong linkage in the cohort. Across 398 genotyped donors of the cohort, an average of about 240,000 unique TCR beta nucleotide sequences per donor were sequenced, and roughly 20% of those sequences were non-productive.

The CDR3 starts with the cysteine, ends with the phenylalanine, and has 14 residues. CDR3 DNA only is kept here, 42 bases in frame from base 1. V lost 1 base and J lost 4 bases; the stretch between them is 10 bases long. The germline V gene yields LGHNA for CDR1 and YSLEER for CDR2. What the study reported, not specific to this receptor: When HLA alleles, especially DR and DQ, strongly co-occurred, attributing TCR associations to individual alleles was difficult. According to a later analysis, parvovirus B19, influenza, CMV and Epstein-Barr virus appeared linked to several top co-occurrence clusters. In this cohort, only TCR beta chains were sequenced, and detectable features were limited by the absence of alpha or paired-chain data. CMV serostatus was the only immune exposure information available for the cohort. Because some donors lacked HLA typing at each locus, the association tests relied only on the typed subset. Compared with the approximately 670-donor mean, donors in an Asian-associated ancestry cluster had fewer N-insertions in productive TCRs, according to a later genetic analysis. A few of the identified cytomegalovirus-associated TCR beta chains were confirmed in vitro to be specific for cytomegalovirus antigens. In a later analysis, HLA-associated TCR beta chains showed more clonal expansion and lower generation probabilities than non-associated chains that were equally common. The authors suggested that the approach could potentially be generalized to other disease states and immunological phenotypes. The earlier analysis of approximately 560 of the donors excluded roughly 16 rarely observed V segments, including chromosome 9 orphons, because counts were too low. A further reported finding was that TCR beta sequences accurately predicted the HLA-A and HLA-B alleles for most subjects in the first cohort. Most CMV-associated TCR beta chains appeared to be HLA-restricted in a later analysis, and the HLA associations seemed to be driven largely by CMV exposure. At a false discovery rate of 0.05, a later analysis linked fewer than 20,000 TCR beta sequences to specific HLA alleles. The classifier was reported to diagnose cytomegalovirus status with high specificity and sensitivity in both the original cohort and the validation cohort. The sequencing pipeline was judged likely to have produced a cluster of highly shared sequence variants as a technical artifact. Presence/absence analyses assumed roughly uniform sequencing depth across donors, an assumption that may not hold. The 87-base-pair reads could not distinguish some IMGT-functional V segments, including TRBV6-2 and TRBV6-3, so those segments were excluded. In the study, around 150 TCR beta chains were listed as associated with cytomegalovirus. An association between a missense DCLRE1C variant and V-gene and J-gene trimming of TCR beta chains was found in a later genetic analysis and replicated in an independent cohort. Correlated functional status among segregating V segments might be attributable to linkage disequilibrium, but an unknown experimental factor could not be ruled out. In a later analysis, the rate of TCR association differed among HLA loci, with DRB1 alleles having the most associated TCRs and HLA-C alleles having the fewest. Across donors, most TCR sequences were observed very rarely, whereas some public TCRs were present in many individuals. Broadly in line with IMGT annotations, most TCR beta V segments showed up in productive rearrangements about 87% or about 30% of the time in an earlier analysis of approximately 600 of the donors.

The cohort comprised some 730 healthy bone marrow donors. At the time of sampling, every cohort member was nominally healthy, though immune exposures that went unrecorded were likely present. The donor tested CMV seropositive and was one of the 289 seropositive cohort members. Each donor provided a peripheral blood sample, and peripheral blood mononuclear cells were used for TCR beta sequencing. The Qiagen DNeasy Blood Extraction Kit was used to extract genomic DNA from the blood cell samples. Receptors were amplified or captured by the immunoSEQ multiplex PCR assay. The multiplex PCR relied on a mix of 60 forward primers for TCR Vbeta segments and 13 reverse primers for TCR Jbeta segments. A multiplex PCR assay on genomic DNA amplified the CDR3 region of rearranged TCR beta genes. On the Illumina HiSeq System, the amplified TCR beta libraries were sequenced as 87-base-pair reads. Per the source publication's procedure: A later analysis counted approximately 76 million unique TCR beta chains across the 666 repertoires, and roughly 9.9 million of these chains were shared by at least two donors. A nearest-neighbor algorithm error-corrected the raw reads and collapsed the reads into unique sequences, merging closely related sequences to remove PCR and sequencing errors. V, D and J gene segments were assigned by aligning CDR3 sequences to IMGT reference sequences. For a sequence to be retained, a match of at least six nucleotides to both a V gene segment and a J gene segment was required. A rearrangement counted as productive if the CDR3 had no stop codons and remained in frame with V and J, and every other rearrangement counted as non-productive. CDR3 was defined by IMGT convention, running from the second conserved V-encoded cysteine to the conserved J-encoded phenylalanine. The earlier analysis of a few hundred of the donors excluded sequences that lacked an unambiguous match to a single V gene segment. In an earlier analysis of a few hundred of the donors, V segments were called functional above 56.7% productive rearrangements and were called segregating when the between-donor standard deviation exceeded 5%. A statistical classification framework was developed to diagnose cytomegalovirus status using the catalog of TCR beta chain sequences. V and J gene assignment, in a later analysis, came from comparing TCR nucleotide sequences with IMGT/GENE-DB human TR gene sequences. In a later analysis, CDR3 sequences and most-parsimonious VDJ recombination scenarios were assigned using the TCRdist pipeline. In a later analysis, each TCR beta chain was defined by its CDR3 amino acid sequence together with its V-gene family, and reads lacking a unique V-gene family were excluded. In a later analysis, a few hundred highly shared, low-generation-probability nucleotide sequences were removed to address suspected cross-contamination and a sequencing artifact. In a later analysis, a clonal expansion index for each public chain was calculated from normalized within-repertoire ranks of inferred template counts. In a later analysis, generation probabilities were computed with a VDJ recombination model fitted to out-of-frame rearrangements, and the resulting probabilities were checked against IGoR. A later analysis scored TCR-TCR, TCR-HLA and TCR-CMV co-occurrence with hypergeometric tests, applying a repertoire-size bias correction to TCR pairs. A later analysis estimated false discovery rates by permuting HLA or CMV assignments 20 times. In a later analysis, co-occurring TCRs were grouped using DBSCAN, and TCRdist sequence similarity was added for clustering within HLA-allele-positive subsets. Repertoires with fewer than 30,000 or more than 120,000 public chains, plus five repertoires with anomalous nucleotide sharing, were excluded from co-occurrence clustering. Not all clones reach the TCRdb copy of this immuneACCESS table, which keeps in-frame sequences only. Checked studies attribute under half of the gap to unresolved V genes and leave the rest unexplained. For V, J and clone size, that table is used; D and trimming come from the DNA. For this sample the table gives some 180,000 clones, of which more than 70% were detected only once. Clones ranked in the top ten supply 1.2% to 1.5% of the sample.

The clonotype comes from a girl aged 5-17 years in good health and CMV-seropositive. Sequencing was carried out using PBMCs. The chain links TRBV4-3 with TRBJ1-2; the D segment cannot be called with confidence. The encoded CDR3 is CASSQAGGFYGYTF. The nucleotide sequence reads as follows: TGCGCCAGCAGCCAAGCGGGAGGCTTCTATGGCTACACCTTC.